What follows describes a single TCR beta chain. Germline values: CDR1 SGHTA, CDR2 FQGNSA. The CDR3 has 15 residues. Trimming removed 1 base from V and 1 base from J, with 10 bases in between. Using RNA template, CDR3s of TCR alpha and beta were amplified with iRepertoire arm-PCR. TCRdb re-derived calls from the multiplex PCR reads in MiXCR, one entry per CDR3 protein. The profile covers 150,000 or so distinct CDR3 sequences, with approximately 39% appearing a single time and about 18% taken by the ten largest. The data belong to a study of glioma-infiltrating T cells. The sequence came from a human donor with low-grade glioma or glioblastoma, undergoing nonglioma brain surgery, or in good health (not recorded which). Sequenced: glioma tissue, nonneoplastic brain tissue, or PBMCs (not recorded which). The chain couples TRBV7-2 to TRBJ1-1, with D hard to call. The CDR3 region is CASSLVRRTNTEAFF. Written as DNA, the CDR3 is TGTGCCAGCAGCTTAGTAAGACGCACGAACACTGAAGCTTTCTTT.